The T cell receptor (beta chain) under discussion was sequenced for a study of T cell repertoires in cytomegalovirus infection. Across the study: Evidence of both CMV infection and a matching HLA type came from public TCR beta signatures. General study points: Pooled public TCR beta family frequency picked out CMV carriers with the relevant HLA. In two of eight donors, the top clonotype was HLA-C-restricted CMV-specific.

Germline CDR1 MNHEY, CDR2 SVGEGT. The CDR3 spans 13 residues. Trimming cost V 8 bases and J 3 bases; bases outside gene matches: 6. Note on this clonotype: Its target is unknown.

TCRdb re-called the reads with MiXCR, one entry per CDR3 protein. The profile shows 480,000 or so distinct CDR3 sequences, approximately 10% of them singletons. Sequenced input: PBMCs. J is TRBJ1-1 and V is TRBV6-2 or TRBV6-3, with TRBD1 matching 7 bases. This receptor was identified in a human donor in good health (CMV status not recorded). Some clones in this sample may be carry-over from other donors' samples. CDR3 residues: CASGRQGYTEAFF. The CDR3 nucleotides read TGTGCCAGCGGGAGACAGGGTTACACTGAAGCTTTCTTT.